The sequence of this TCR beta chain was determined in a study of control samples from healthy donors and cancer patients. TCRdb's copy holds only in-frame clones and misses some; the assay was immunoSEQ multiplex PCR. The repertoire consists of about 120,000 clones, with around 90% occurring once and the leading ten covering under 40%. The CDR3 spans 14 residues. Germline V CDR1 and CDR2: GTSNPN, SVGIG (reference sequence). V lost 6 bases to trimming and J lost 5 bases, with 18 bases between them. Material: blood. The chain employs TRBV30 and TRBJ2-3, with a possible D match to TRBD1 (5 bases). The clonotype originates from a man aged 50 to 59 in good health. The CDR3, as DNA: TGTGCCTGTAAGACTGCGGACAACAGAGATACGCAGTATTTT. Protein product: CACKTADNRDTQYF.